This TCR beta chain was identified during a study of blood T cell repertoires in COVID-19. Overall study context: Researchers got acute and convalescent COVID-19 samples from the United States, Italy and Spain.

Original processing notes: For nucleated cells, counts were estimated from reference gene primer amplification. Produced via immunoSEQ multiplex PCR; TCRdb's table is partial and in-frame only. Clone size and V and J calls were adopted from that table, with D and trimming inferred from the DNA. This table has some 190,000 clones, 81% appearing once. CDR1 MNHEY and CDR2 SMNVEV come from the germline V gene (reference sequence). After removal of 6 bases from V and 1 base from J, the junction contained 3 bases not matched to a gene. This CDR3 comprises 14 residues. Seattle cases were enrolled at active infection and followed longitudinally.

The TCR originated in a woman aged 40 to 55 with COVID-19, enrolled during active disease. This chain joins TRBV27 and TRBJ1-1, with 9 positions matching TRBD1. Material for sequencing was peripheral blood. CDR3 in amino acids: CASRLQGANTEAFF. CDR3 sequence (DNA): TGTGCCAGCAGACTACAGGGGGCGAACACTGAAGCTTTCTTT.